Shown below are 6 T cell receptor beta chains from a single sample sequenced in a study of blood T cell repertoires in COVID-19 (TCRdb year 2020). The library was produced with the immunoSEQ multiplex PCR assay. The table was pulled from immuneACCESS by TCRdb, which kept in-frame rearrangements only. Such tables lose some clones; where checked, under half of the loss comes from unresolved V genes, and the rest has no known cause. This sample holds about 240,000 clones; about 80% were observed only once. The leading ten clones occupy around 9.9% of the sample. Sequenced: peripheral blood. The receptor source for this set is a woman of 80 years or more with acute or convalescent COVID-19.

The rearrangement joins TRBV5-6 to TRBJ1-2; D might be TRBD1 (5 bases). The CDR3 contains 15 residues. The germline CDR1 and CDR2 sequences are SGHDT and YYEEEE. V lost 0 bases and J lost 0, with 9 bases in between. As DNA, the CDR3 is TGTGCCAGCAGCTTGGAGGGGCGGACTAACTATGGCTACACCTTC. Translation gives CASSLEGRTNYGYTF.

The chain carries TRBV6-2 or TRBV6-3 and TRBJ2-7; a weak D match, TRBD1 (5 bases). CDR1 is MNHEY and CDR2 is SVGEGT in the germline V gene. The CDR3 extends over 15 amino acids. V lost 6 bases, J lost 7 bases, and 22 bases lay in between. CDR3 DNA sequence: TGTGCCAGCAGCCGTACCCGTCAGGGTGTCGAAGAGCAGTACTTC. Its translation is CASSRTRQGVEEQYF.

This clone has just a few counts. The chain uses TRBV24-1 and TRBJ2-5; 12 bases are shared with TRBD2. This CDR3 region has 18 residues. The V segment lost 3 bases and the J segment 1 base; nucleotides outside the gene matches: 8. Germline CDR1 KGHDR, CDR2 SFDVKD. CDR3 in DNA: TGTGCCACCAGTGATCTGCGAGGACTAGCGGGGATCCAAGAGACCCAGTACTTC. It translates to CATSDLRGLAGIQETQYF.

This clone was observed a few times. The chain employs TRBV5-6 and TRBJ1-1, with TRBD1 as a possible D gene (6 bases). In germline, CDR1 is SGHDT, CDR2 YYEEEE. The CDR3 extends over 14 amino acids. The ends were cut back, 2 bases at V and 5 bases at J, with 13 bases in the middle. Here the CDR3 reads CASSFTGRGTEAFF. In DNA form, the CDR3 reads TGTGCCAGCAGCTTCACAGGGCGGGGGACTGAAGCTTTCTTT.

CDR3 loop: CASSHSGRYTEAFF. DNA of the CDR3: TGTGCCAGCAGCCATTCAGGGAGGTACACTGAAGCTTTCTTT. This chain connects TRBV3-1 (or the pseudogene TRBV3-2) to TRBJ1-1; maybe TRBD1 (5 bases). V was cut by 3 bases and J by 3 bases, with 11 bases left in between. There are 14 residues in the CDR3. Germline-derived CDR1 and CDR2 are LGHDT and YNNKEL (reference sequence).

The DNA for the CDR3 is TGCAGTGCTAGTCTAGCGGGGACGAGCACAGATACGCAGTATTTT. Residues: CSASLAGTSTDTQYF. The chain combines TRBV20-1 with TRBJ2-3; 9 bases match TRBD2. Germline V lookup: CDR1 DFQATT, CDR2 SNEGSKA (reference sequence). This CDR3 is built from 15 residues. The V and J ends lost 3 bases and 0 bases, in that order; junction bases with no gene match: 4.